The rows below give T cell receptor beta chains drawn from one sample of a study of shared clonotypes between healthy human individuals. Only in-frame clones appear in the TCRdb table, and some are missing; sequencing was by immunoSEQ multiplex PCR. This sample carries 2 million to 2.5 million clones, around 95% of them seen once, and the ten largest clones take around 0.13%. The sample was naive CD4+ T cells sorted from blood. The receptor set was obtained from a young man in good health. The CDR3 runs from the conserved cysteine through the conserved F or W. A D gene is named only where the DNA matches it firmly. Clone size appears in some rows only: once, few, many, or a class for an expanded clone.

d_call j_call v_call clone_size cdr3_nt cdr3_aa
TRBD2 TRBJ2-7 TRBV6-1 . TGTGCCAGCAGTGGGACTAGCGCACCCTACGAGCAGTACTTC CASSGTSAPYEQYF
TRBD2 TRBJ2-2 TRBV30 . TGTGCCTGGAGTTTTACTCGGACTAGCGGGGGTTCCGGGGAGCTGTTTTTT CAWSFTRTSGGSGELFF
. TRBJ1-3 TRBV6-6 once TGTGCCAGCAGTGTCGAGGGGCAACGAACTGGAAACACCATATATTTT CASSVEGQRTGNTIYF
TRBD1 TRBJ2-3 TRBV28 . TGTGCCAGCAGCCAACGGGACAGCTACACAGATACGCAGTATTTT CASSQRDSYTDTQYF
TRBD1 TRBJ2-7 TRBV5-4 once TGTGCCAGCAGCTTCGCCGGGACAGACTCCGGCGAGCAGTACTTC CASSFAGTDSGEQYF
. TRBJ2-3 TRBV5-1 . TGCGCCAGCAGCCTGGCCACAGATACGCAGTATTTT CASSLATDTQYF
. TRBJ1-1 TRBV5-1 . TGCGCCAGCAGCTTGGCAACAGGGTTGTTAGGCACTGAAGCTTTCTTT CASSLATGLLGTEAFF
TRBD1 TRBJ1-1 TRBV12-5 . TGTGCTAGTGGTTTGGTGATCGACAGGGGCCGCGGGGATTTCTTT CASGLVIDRGRGDFF
. TRBJ1-6 TRBV4-1 once TGCGCCAGCAGCCAAGAGGGGGGGCCTGTTTCACCCCTCCACTTT CASSQEGGPVSPLHF
TRBD1 TRBJ1-1 TRBV6-4 . TGTGCCAGCAGTGAACAGGGGGGGACTGAAGCTTTCTTT CASSEQGGTEAFF
. TRBJ2-6 TRBV28 . TGTGCCAGCAGTTTTCACCGAACAGGGACCTCCCTCTCTGGGGCCAACGTCCTGACTTTC CASSFHRTGTSLSGANVLTF
. TRBJ2-5 TRBV5-1 . TGCGCCAGCGAACAGTTACAAGAGACCCAGTACTTC CASEQLQETQYF
TRBD2 TRBJ2-3 TRBV5-1 once TGCGCCAGCAGCAACAGTCTAGCGGGAGGGCCTGATACGCAGTATTTT CASSNSLAGGPDTQYF
. TRBJ2-7 TRBV19 . TGTGCCAGTAGTATCAGCGCCTATTCCTACGAGCAGTACTTC CASSISAYSYEQYF
. TRBJ2-4 TRBV19 . TGTGCCAGTAGTATAGATCGGAACGCCAAAAACATTCAGTACTTC CASSIDRNAKNIQYF
TRBD1 TRBJ2-1 TRBV11-3 . TGTGCCAGCAGCTTAGAAAGGGGACAGCCCCTGCATGAGCAGTTCTTC CASSLERGQPLHEQFF
. TRBJ2-7 TRBV4-3 . TGCGCCAGCAGCCGAATTGGGATTTACGAGCAGTACTTC CASSRIGIYEQYF
. TRBJ2-7 TRBV7-9 . TGTGCCAGCAGCCAGGGACACCTCTCCTACGAGCAGTACTTC CASSQGHLSYEQYF
TRBD1 TRBJ1-5 TRBV4-1 . TGCGCCAGCAGCCCGACAGGGCCCAATCAGCCCCAGCATTTT CASSPTGPNQPQHF
TRBD1 TRBJ2-7 TRBV27 . TGTGCCAGCAGCCCGGGACAGGGGGCTGACGAGCAGTACTTC CASSPGQGADEQYF
. TRBJ1-6 TRBV7-3 . TGTGCCAGCAGCCTAGGGGGGGAGCCCCTCCACTTT CASSLGGEPLHF
. TRBJ2-2 TRBV5-1 . TGCGCCAGCAGCGTCCCGAGCGGGACCGGGGAGCTGTTTTTT CASSVPSGTGELFF
. TRBJ2-7 TRBV9 . TGTGCCAGCAGCGTAGGAGGGGGGGATTTCGCCTACGAGCAGTACTTC CASSVGGGDFAYEQYF
TRBD1 TRBJ2-7 TRBV6-5 . TGTGCCACGCCGACAGGGGGCTCCGACGAGCAGTACTTC CATPTGGSDEQYF
. TRBJ2-3 TRBV4-1 . TGCGCCAGCAGCCCGGGAGTCGGTACGCAGTATTTT CASSPGVGTQYF
. TRBJ1-1 TRBV7-9 . TGTGCCAGCAGCTTAGGACAGACTCCTGGAATGAACACTGAAGCTTTCTTT CASSLGQTPGMNTEAFF
. TRBJ1-3 TRBV6-5 . TGTGCCAGCATTGCCCCCAGCTCTGGAAACACCATATATTTT CASIAPSSGNTIYF
TRBD1 TRBJ2-3 TRBV2 . TGTGCCAGCAGTCAGGACAGGCCTAGCACAGATACGCAGTATTTT CASSQDRPSTDTQYF
. TRBJ2-2 TRBV5-1 . TGCGCCAGCAGCTTCTCTAATTCCGGGGAGCTGTTTTTT CASSFSNSGELFF
. TRBJ1-1 TRBV6-1 . TGTGCCAGCAGTGGGCAGGCGAACACTGAAGCTTTCTTT CASSGQANTEAFF
TRBD2 TRBJ2-5 TRBV11-2 . TGTGCCAGCAGCTCACTAGCGGGGGGTAAACAAGAGACCCAGTACTTC CASSSLAGGKQETQYF
. TRBJ2-1 TRBV19 once TGTGCCAGTAGTACCACGGTACTCAATGAGCAGTTCTTC CASSTTVLNEQFF